This TCR beta chain is from a study of blood T cells in healthy people across ages. Study results and limitations: A roughly linear fall in TCR beta diversity per million T cells was seen with increasing age.

The V gene's germline CDR1 is KGHDR and CDR2 SFDVKD. The CDR3 is made up of 17 amino acids. A second roughly 6 to 12 cycle PCR used barcoded and J-beta primers. TCRdb fed the 5' RACE reads into MiXCR, producing one record per CDR3 protein. The repertoire has about 970,000 distinct CDR3 sequences, 51% of them found once; the top ten carry 20% to 25%. In regard to this clonotype: What it recognizes is unknown. A read error may produce the germline difference seen at one junction end.

Drawing of peripheral blood yielded 8.5 to 10 milliliters from each donor. Total RNA, at least 5.5 micrograms per sample, came from PBMCs. The V and J genes are TRBV24-1 and TRBJ2-3; the D gene is possibly TRBD2 (6 bases). The clonotype comes from a woman aged 55-75 years in good health. The sequenced sample was blood. This CDR3 is CATSDPGGRGPGDTRYF. In DNA, the CDR3 is TGTGCCACCAGTGATCCCGGGGGTCGCGGACCTGGAGATACGCGGTATTTT.